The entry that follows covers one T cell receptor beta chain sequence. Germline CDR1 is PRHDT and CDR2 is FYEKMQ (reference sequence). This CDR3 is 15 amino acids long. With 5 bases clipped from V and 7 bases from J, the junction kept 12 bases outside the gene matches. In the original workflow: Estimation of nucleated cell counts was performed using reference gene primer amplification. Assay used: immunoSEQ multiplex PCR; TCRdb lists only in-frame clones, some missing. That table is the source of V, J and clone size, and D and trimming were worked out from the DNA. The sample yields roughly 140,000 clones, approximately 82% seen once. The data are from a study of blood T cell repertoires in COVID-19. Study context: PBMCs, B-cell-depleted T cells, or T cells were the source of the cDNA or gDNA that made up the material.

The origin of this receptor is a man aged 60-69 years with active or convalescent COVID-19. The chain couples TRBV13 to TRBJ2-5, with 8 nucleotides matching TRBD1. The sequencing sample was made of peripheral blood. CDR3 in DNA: TGTGCCAGCAGCCCCCGCCCCAGGGGGCCATCGACCCAGTACTTC. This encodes CASSPRPRGPSTQYF.